This T cell receptor beta chain was captured by sequencing in a study of cytomegalovirus exposure and HLA in healthy donors. General study points: In a later analysis, TCR beta V- and J-gene trimming showed a link to a missense DCLRE1C variant. For cytomegalovirus status, the classifier reportedly gave diagnoses with high specificity and sensitivity. After further analysis at a later stage, around 17,000 TCR beta sequences were associated with HLA alleles at 0.05 false discovery rate. One cluster of highly shared sequence variants probably arose as a sequencing artifact.

Points on this clone: Its specificity is unknown.

Germline V CDR1 and CDR2: MDHEN, SYDVKM. The CDR3 consists of 14 residues. The ends were cut back, 11 bases at V and 3 bases at J, with 17 bases in the middle. PCR employed 60 Vbeta and 13 Jbeta primers. The protocol was immunoSEQ multiplex PCR, while the TCRdb copy is restricted to in-frame clones and leaves out a portion. Here the sample spans under 200,000 clones, around 80% being singletons. The sequenced sample was PBMCs. V and J are TRBV28 and TRBJ1-5; D perhaps matches TRBD1 (6 bases). The sequence came from a female donor in good health and CMV-seronegative. CDR3 nucleotide sequence: TGTGCCCTACGGGGGGCAGGCACCAATCAGCCCCAGCATTTT. Its protein is CALRGAGTNQPQHF.